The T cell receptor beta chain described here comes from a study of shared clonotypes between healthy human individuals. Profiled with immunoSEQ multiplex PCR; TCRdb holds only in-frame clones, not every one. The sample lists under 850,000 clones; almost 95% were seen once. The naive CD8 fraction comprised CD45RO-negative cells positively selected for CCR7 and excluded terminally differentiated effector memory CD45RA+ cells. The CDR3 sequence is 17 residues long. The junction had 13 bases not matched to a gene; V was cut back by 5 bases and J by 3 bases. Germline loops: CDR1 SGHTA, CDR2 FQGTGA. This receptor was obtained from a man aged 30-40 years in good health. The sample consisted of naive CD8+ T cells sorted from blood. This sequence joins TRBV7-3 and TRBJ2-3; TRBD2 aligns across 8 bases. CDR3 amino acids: CASSRALGAGGTDTQYF. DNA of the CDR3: TGTGCCAGCAGCCGCGCCCTAGGGGCGGGAGGTACAGATACGCAGTATTTT.